The 14 T cell receptor beta chains reported below all come from one sample, sequenced in a study of T cell responses to AZD1222 COVID-19 vaccine. This table comes from immunoSEQ multiplex PCR, and its TCRdb copy is limited to in-frame clones, with some not included. Counted here are 65,000 to 70,000 clones, about four fifths occurring once; the ten biggest clones make up 5% to 6.5%. This specimen consisted of peripheral blood, obtained 28 days after the second AZD1222 dose. These receptors came from an adult who received the AZD1222 COVID-19 vaccine.

Only a few counts were recorded for this clone. The chain joins TRBV7-9 to TRBJ1-1; D unclear. Germline values: CDR1 SEHNR, CDR2 FQNEAQ (reference sequence). With 3 bases removed from V and 5 bases from J, the gap between germline ends came to 7 bases. The CDR3 length is 12 residues. CDR3 nucleotide sequence: TGTGCCAGCAGCTTCGTAACGACTGAAGCTTTCTTT. Its protein is CASSFVTTEAFF. Based on the CDR3 plus reference TRBV7-9 and TRBJ1-1, the full variable domain is DTGVSQNPRHKITKRGQNVTFRCDPISEHNRLYWYRQTLGQGPEFLTYFQNEAQLEKSRLLSDRFSAERPKGSFSTLEIQRTEQGDSAMYLCASSFVTTEAFFGQGTRLTVV.

Remarks on this clone: Other DNA sequences in the sample encode the same CDR3. The chain couples TRBV3-1 (or the pseudogene TRBV3-2) to TRBJ2-7; the D is unclear. CDR3 length: 14 amino acids. Germline V gene lookup returns CDR1 LGHDT and CDR2 YNNKEL (reference sequence). Trimming removed 1 base at V and 2 bases at J, with 9 bases between. CDR3 amino acids: CASSQGDGAYEQYF. In DNA form, the CDR3 reads TGTGCCAGCAGCCAAGGTGACGGTGCCTACGAGCAGTACTTC.

For the CDR3, the DNA is TGTGCCAGCAGTAGGAGGGACTTGGGCTACACCTTC. This sequence encodes CASSRRDLGYTF. The rearrangement uses TRBV12-3 or TRBV12-4 and TRBJ1-2; the D gene is possibly TRBD1 (5 bases). Deletions cut 5 bases from V and 8 bases from J, with 12 bases between. The CDR3 is 12 amino acids.

A remark on this clone: An end of the junction differs from the germline gene, which may be a read error. The V and J genes are TRBV6-1 and TRBJ1-3; 8 bases are shared with TRBD1. Germline CDR1 reads MNHNS; CDR2 reads SASEGT. The CDR3 loop spans 16 amino acids. The CDR3 protein is CASRERGQVRGNTIYF. The CDR3 bases are TGTGCCAGCCGTGAGAGGGGACAGGTTCGCGGAAACACCATATATTTT.

This clone was recorded many times. The chain is built from TRBV2 and TRBJ1-2, with 11 bases identical to TRBD1. There are 15 residues in the CDR3. V was pared by 1 base and J by 6 bases, with 4 bases of the junction left unmatched. CDR1 and CDR2 from the germline V gene are SNHLY and FYNNEI. The DNA for the CDR3 is TGTGCCAGCAGTGAAGAGGGACAGGGGGATCATGGCTACACCTTC. Translating it yields CASSEEGQGDHGYTF.

This clone has more than one count but fewer than ten. V usage is TRBV9 and J usage is TRBJ1-1, with 7 bases identical to TRBD1. Germline V gene data show CDR1 as SGDLS and CDR2 as YYNGEE. The CDR3 length is 15 residues. V lost 0 bases to trimming and J lost 11 bases; unmatched junction nucleotides: 13. The CDR3 DNA reads TGTGCCAGCAGCGTAGGGTTGGGAGGACAGGTACTGGCTTTCTTT. Its protein is CASSVGLGGQVLAFF.

V and J are TRBV11-2 and TRBJ1-1; D gene ambiguous. The germline CDR1 and CDR2 sequences are SGHAT and FQNNGV. This CDR3 spans 11 amino acids. V lost 5 bases and J lost 6, with 7 bases in between. The CDR3 DNA follows: TGTGCCAGCAGCAGGTTTGCTGAAGCTTTCTTT. Its translation is CASSRFAEAFF.

The chain employs TRBV6-1 and TRBJ2-3, with a possible D match to TRBD2 (6 bases). Germline CDR1 is MNHNS and CDR2 is SASEGT. CDR3 length: 15 residues. The ends were cut back, 1 base at V and 0 bases at J, with 8 bases in the middle. CDR3 sequence: CASSEVGGSTDTQYF. CDR3 sequence (DNA): TGTGCCAGCAGTGAAGTGGGGGGAAGCACAGATACGCAGTATTTT.

This rearrangement joins TRBV11-3 to TRBJ1-6, with 10 bases aligning to TRBD1. Unmatched junction bases numbered 2, after V lost 7 bases and J lost 8 bases. The germline V gene has CDR1 SGHNT and CDR2 YENEEA. This CDR3 contains 13 residues. The CDR3 sequence is CASTGTGDSPLHF. CDR3 nucleotides: TGTGCCAGCACCGGGACAGGGGATTCACCCCTCCACTTT. Variable domain in full (rest from reference TRBV11-3 and TRBJ1-6): EAGVVQSPRYKIIEKKQPVAFWCNPISGHNTLYWYLQNLGQGPELLIRYENEEAVDDSQLPKDRFSAERLKGVDSTLKIQPAELGDSAVYLCASTGTGDSPLHFGNGTRLTVT.

This clone was picked up a small number of times. The chain has TRBV18 and TRBJ1-4; D call uncertain. The CDR3 is 15 amino acids. Germline CDR1 reads KGHSH; CDR2 reads LQKENI. V gave up 2 bases and J gave up 5 bases, with 12 bases separating them. The CDR3 DNA is TGTGCCAGCTCACCAGGGGAGCGAAAAAATGAAAAACTGTTTTTT. As protein: CASSPGERKNEKLFF.

J is TRBJ2-7 and V is TRBV6-5, with 9 bases fitting TRBD1. The J segment lost 3 bases and the V segment lost 0 bases, leaving 0 bases of the junction unmatched. The germline V gene has CDR1 MNHEY and CDR2 SVGAGI. This CDR3 comprises 14 residues. CDR3 residues: CASSYSGQGYEQYF. DNA for the CDR3: TGTGCCAGCAGTTACTCGGGACAGGGCTACGAGCAGTACTTC.

J is TRBJ1-3 and V is TRBV5-1; no reliable D call. Germline V gene data show CDR1 as SGHRS and CDR2 as YFSETQ. Trimming removed 1 base at V and 0 bases at J, with 20 bases between. The CDR3 loop spans 19 amino acids. The CDR3 nucleotides are TGCGCCAGCAGCTTGCCCGATGAAGTGGATCTTTTCTCTGGAAACACCATATATTTT. The encoded protein is CASSLPDEVDLFSGNTIYF.

This clone was picked up a small number of times. The V and J genes are TRBV28 and TRBJ2-1; possible D gene TRBD1, 6 bases. Germline lookup yields CDR1 MDHEN and CDR2 SYDVKM. The CDR3 has 14 amino acids. V was shortened by 7 bases and J by 6 bases, with 16 bases between the two germline ends. The CDR3 nucleotides read TGTGCCAGCACCTTTACAGGGTTAGTCAATGAGCAGTTCTTC. This codes for CASTFTGLVNEQFF.

The chain combines TRBV19 with TRBJ1-2, with D maybe TRBD1 (5 bases). CDR3 size: 15 residues. V lost 7 bases to trimming and J lost 0 bases, with 15 bases between them. Germline CDR1 and CDR2: LNHDA and SQIVND (reference sequence). CDR3 loop: CASTRGRDANYGYTF. The DNA of the CDR3 is TGTGCCAGTACCCGGGGACGGGATGCTAACTATGGCTACACCTTC. The full variable domain, its missing parts supplied by reference TRBV19 and TRBJ1-2, is DGGITQSPKYLFRKEGQNVTLSCEQNLNHDAMYWYRQDPGQGLRLIYYSQIVNDFQKGDIAEGYSVSREKKESFPLTVTSAQKNPTAFYLCASTRGRDANYGYTFGSGTRLTVV.